This T cell receptor (beta chain) appears in the sequencing data of a study of cytomegalovirus exposure and HLA in healthy donors. Study-wide findings and caveats: Roughly uniform sequencing depth across donors was assumed, possibly incorrectly. An analysis was carried out at a later point. It showed that HLA-associated TCR beta chains were more clonally expanded than equally common non-associated chains. The later analysis indicated that the majority of CMV-associated TCR beta chains appeared HLA-restricted.

As for this clone: What it recognizes is unknown.

Primers: 60 Vbeta forward and 13 Jbeta reverse. This table comes from immunoSEQ multiplex PCR, and its TCRdb copy is limited to in-frame clones, with some not included. Of 150,000 or so clones in the sample, 64% were seen once. Sample: PBMCs. The sequence was collected from a woman aged 25 to 39 in good health and CMV-seropositive.

DNA of the CDR3: TGTGCCAGCAGCTCCGGGACTAGCAACGAGCAGTACTTC. It is translated as CASSSGTSNEQYF. The chain recombines TRBV5-6 with TRBJ2-7; 9 positions agree with TRBD2. CDR3 length: 13 residues. Germline lookup yields CDR1 SGHDT and CDR2 YYEEEE. The V and J ends lost 3 bases and 5 bases, in that order; junction bases with no gene match: 3. Based on the CDR3 plus reference TRBV5-6 and TRBJ2-7, the full variable domain is DAGVTQSPTHLIKTRGQQVTLRCSPKSGHDTVSWYQQALGQGPQFIFQYYEEEERQRGNFPDRFSGHQFPNYSSELNVNALLLGDSALYLCASSSGTSNEQYFGPGTRLTVT.